What follows describes a single TCR beta chain. This sample was taken from a study of blood T cell repertoires in COVID-19. Study-wide context: Both acute and convalescent COVID-19 samples were obtained from the United States, Italy and Spain. T cells, B-cell-depleted T cells, or PBMCs supplied cDNA or gDNA.

The authors' processing: Amplification of reference gene primers was used by the study to estimate nucleated cell counts. The repertoire was sequenced with immunoSEQ multiplex PCR; TCRdb's copy has only in-frame clones and lacks some. That table is the source of V, J and clone size, and D and trimming were worked out from the DNA. The data contain some 16,000 clones, about 89% of them seen just once; the ten biggest clones take up 10%. The CDR3 covers 15 residues. CDR1 is SNHLY, CDR2 FYNNEI, per germline. With 2 bases clipped from V and 0 bases from J, the junction kept 4 bases outside the gene matches.

Sequenced: peripheral blood. The source of this sequence is a man older than 75 with acute or convalescent COVID-19. This chain uses TRBV2 with TRBJ2-7; 7 nucleotides match TRBD1. The DNA of the CDR3 is TGTGCCAGCAGTGAAAGGGGACAGAGCTCCTACGAGCAGTACTTC. Translating it yields CASSERGQSSYEQYF.